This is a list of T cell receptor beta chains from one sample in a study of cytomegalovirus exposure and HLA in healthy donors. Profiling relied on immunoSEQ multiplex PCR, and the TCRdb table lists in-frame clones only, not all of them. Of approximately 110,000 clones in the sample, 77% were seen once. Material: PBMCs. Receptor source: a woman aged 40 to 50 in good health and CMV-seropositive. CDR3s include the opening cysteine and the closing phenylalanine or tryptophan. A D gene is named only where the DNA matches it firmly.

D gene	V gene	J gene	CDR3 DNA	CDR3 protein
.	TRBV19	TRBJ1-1	TGTGCCAGTAGTCCTCATAGGGGACTCTTGAACACTGAAGCTTTCTTT	CASSPHRGLLNTEAFF
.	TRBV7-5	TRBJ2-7	TGTGTCAGAAGCTTTCAGGATACCTACGAGCAGTACTTC	CVRSFQDTYEQYF
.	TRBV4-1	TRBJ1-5	TGCGCCAGCAGCCAAGGGCTCAGGGAGGAGCAGCCCCAGCATTTT	CASSQGLREEQPQHF
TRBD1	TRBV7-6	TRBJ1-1	TGTGCCAGCAGCCCAGGGGGACAGGGGAACACTGAAGCTTTCTTT	CASSPGGQGNTEAFF
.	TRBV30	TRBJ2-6	TGTGCCTGGAGGCGAGGGAGGCTACTCTCTGGGGCCAACGTCCTGACTTTC	CAWRRGRLLSGANVLTF
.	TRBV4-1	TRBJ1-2	TGCGCCAGCAGCCGAGATCAGGGATCTAACTATGGCTACACCTTC	CASSRDQGSNYGYTF
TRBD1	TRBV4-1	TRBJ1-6	TGCGCCAGCAGCCAAGAAGGGGACTCAGGACAGGGGGCAGGGTCACCCCTCCACTTT	CASSQEGDSGQGAGSPLHF
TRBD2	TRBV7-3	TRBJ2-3	TGTGCCAGCAGCTTAAACGGGAGGGCCAGAGATACGCAGTATTTT	CASSLNGRARDTQYF
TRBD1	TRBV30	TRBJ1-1	TGTGCCTCCGGACAGGGGGGAACTGAAGCTTTCTTT	CASGQGGTEAFF
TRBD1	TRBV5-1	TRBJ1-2	TGCGCCAGCAGCTCGGGACAGGTTTATGGCTACACCTTC	CASSSGQVYGYTF
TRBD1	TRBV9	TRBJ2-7	TGTGCCAGCAGCTCCGAAGACAGGGCCGATCCCTACGAGCAGTACTTC	CASSSEDRADPYEQYF
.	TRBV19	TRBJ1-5	TGTGCCAGTAGTATTTCAGTGGTCGCGGGGACCGCTTTCCAGCCCCAGCATTTT	CASSISVVAGTAFQPQHF
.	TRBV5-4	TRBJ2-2	TGTGCCAGCAGCTTGGAGCAGGGTAACACCGGGGAGCTGTTTTTT	CASSLEQGNTGELFF
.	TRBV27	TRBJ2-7	TGTGCCAGCGCGGTAGGCGGCTCCTACGAGCAGTACTTC	CASAVGGSYEQYF